The 25 T cell receptor beta chains listed next were all sequenced from one sample in a study of cytomegalovirus exposure and HLA in healthy donors. PCR primers comprised 60 Vbeta and 13 Jbeta primers. Sequencing used immunoSEQ multiplex PCR; TCRdb keeps in-frame clones, though not all of them. There are more than 80,000 clones in the sample; over 70% occur only once, and approximately 1.3% lies in the top ten. Sequenced material: PBMCs. The receptor source for this set is a girl aged 2 to 10 in good health and CMV-seropositive.

The gene calls are TRBV19 and TRBJ2-7; D may be TRBD1 (6 bases). Germline assignment: CDR1 LNHDA and CDR2 SQIVND (reference sequence). V was shortened by 2 bases and J by 2 bases, with 19 bases between the two germline ends. The CDR3 has 17 amino acids. The CDR3 here is CASSILPGTGSTYEQYF. DNA of the CDR3: TGTGCCAGTAGTATATTGCCCGGAACAGGGAGCACCTACGAGCAGTACTTC.

The V call is TRBV9, the J call TRBJ2-3; 8 nucleotides align to TRBD2. The germline CDR1 and CDR2 sequences are SGDLS and YYNGEE. The CDR3 loop spans 14 amino acids. J was trimmed by 2 bases and V by 5 bases; bases with no gene match: 4. The CDR3 reads CASSPLADTDTQYF. The DNA for the CDR3 is TGTGCCAGCAGTCCACTAGCGGACACAGATACGCAGTATTTT. Drawing the rest from reference TRBV9 and TRBJ2-3, the complete variable domain is DSGVTQTPKHLITATGQRVTLRCSPRSGDLSVYWYQQSLDQGLQFLIQYYNGEERAKGNILERFSAQQFPDLHSELNLSSLELGDSALYFCASSPLADTDTQYFGPGTRLTVL.

The V gene is TRBV6-1, the J gene TRBJ1-4; possible D gene TRBD1, 6 bases. The germline gives CDR1 MNHNS, CDR2 SASEGT. The CDR3 extends over 15 amino acids. The V end was cut by 4 bases, the J end by 0 bases, with 9 bases between. CDR3 sequence (DNA): TGTGCCAGCAGTGCCCCAGGGGCAACTAATGAAAAACTGTTTTTT. Residues: CASSAPGATNEKLFF.

Worth noting for this clone: The germline gene is not matched at one end of the junction; a read error may be the cause. The V and J genes are TRBV7-9 and TRBJ1-4; D is possibly TRBD1 (6 bases). The CDR3 length is 13 residues. Per germline, CDR1 SEHNR and CDR2 FQNEAQ (reference sequence). The DNA of the CDR3 is TGTTCCAGCAGCTTAGTACAGGGTGAAAAACTGTTTTTT. Its protein product is CSSSLVQGEKLFF.

V is TRBV7-9 and J is TRBJ2-5; maybe TRBD2 (6 bases). Judging by the DNA end, TRBJ2-7 fits better; the J call may be wrong. This CDR3 is 13 amino acids long. Germline V gene sequence: CDR1 SEHNR, CDR2 FQNEAQ (reference sequence). The CDR3 sequence is CASSLGGTYEQYF. For the CDR3, the DNA is TGTGCCAGCAGCCTTGGCGGGACCTACGAGCAGTACTTC.

V usage is TRBV14 and J usage is TRBJ2-7, with 11 bases that match TRBD2. V was pared by 1 base and J by 6 bases, with 2 bases of the junction left unmatched. Germline assignment: CDR1 SGHDN and CDR2 FVKESK. This CDR3 has 14 amino acids. The CDR3 loop reads CASSQALAGVEQYF. The CDR3 region has the DNA TGTGCCAGCAGCCAAGCACTAGCGGGAGTCGAGCAGTACTTC.

This clone was observed a handful of times. V usage is TRBV29-1 and J usage is TRBJ2-3; 7 positions match TRBD2. Trimming took 4 bases from V and 5 from J; bases not matched to a gene: 9. The CDR3 runs 14 residues. CDR1 and CDR2 from the germline V gene are SQVTM and ANQGSEA. The CDR3 sequence is CSVGRAGVGDTQYF. CDR3 sequence (DNA): TGCAGCGTTGGAAGGGCGGGAGTCGGAGATACGCAGTATTTT.

The chain combines TRBV5-8 with TRBJ2-3; 9 bases match TRBD2. The CDR3 has 15 amino acids. Losses at the gene ends were 3 bases for V and 2 bases for J; bases not matched to a gene: 4. The V gene's germline CDR1 is SGHTS and CDR2 YDEGEE. CDR3 coding DNA: TGTGCCAGCAGCTCCAGCGGGAGGTCCACAGATACGCAGTATTTT. Protein: CASSSSGRSTDTQYF. The variable domain in full, completed from reference TRBV5-8 and TRBJ2-3, reads EAGVTQSPTHLIKTRGQQATLRCSPISGHTSVYWYQQALGLGLQFLLWYDEGEERNRGNFPPRFSGRQFPNYSSELNVNALELEDSALYLCASSSSGRSTDTQYFGPGTRLTVL.

The chain employs TRBV19 and TRBJ1-5; 7 positions match TRBD1. After removal of 5 bases from V and 2 bases from J, the junction contained 6 bases not matched to a gene. From germline, CDR1 is LNHDA and CDR2 SQIVND (reference sequence). The CDR3 has 15 amino acids. The CDR3 nucleotides read TGTGCCAGTAGTTCGACAGGGACGGGCAATCAGCCCCAGCATTTT. This gives the protein CASSSTGTGNQPQHF.

This clone was found once. CDR3 protein: CASSDLPPGTSGQTQYF. CDR3 bases: TGTGCCAGCAGCGACCTGCCGCCTGGGACTAGCGGGCAGACCCAGTACTTC. The chain carries TRBV9 and TRBJ2-5, with 12 bases identical to TRBD2. This CDR3 is 17 amino acids long. The germline gives CDR1 SGDLS, CDR2 YYNGEE. With V trimmed by 3 bases and J by 6 bases, 12 bases remained unmatched.

This chain joins TRBV5-1 and TRBJ1-4; D might be TRBD1 (6 bases). Germline V lookup: CDR1 SGHRS, CDR2 YFSETQ. The V and J ends lost 0 bases and 8 bases respectively, with 11 bases between them. CDR3 length: 14 amino acids. DNA of the CDR3: TGCGCCAGCAGCTTGGGGTCAGGGGTAGAAAAACTGTTTTTT. Amino acids: CASSLGSGVEKLFF.

CDR3 amino acids: CASSLGRDEKLFF. For the CDR3, the DNA is TGCGCCAGCAGCCTGGGGCGGGATGAAAAACTGTTTTTT. V is TRBV5-1 and J is TRBJ1-4, with D perhaps matching TRBD1 (5 bases). V lost 4 bases, J lost 6 bases, and 10 bases lay in between. Germline V gives CDR1 SGHRS, CDR2 YFSETQ. The CDR3 extends over 13 amino acids.

V usage is TRBV5-1 and J usage is TRBJ1-1, with 7 bases matching TRBD1. The CDR3 covers 11 residues. V was pared by 4 bases and J by 6 bases, with 0 bases of the junction left unmatched. Germline CDR1 reads SGHRS; CDR2 reads YFSETQ. CDR3 nucleotides: TGCGCCAGCAGCGGACAGGCTGAAGCTTTCTTT. This sequence encodes CASSGQAEAFF.

The rearrangement links TRBV2 to TRBJ2-3; TRBD2 matches at 10 bases. V shed 9 bases and J 4 bases; nucleotides not matched to a gene: 7. The CDR3 is made up of 14 amino acids. In germline, CDR1 is SNHLY, CDR2 FYNNEI. In DNA form, the CDR3 reads TGTGCCAGGCGGCGCCTAGCGGGAGCAGATACGCAGTATTTT. Translating it yields CARRRLAGADTQYF. The entire variable domain, with the rest obtained from reference TRBV2 and TRBJ2-3, is as follows: EPEVTQTPSHQVTQMGQEVILRCVPISNHLYFYWYRQILGQKVEFLVSFYNNEISEKSEIFDDQFSVERPDGSNFTLKIRSTKLEDSAMYFCARRRLAGADTQYFGPGTRLTVL.

This rearrangement joins TRBV25-1 to TRBJ2-2, with TRBD2 as a possible D gene (5 bases). The CDR3 totals 14 residues. The V gene's germline CDR1 is MGHDK and CDR2 SYGVNS. The V gene lost 8 bases and the J gene lost 0 bases, with 10 bases spanning the gap. CDR3 DNA sequence: TGTGCCAGCGGACGGGGAGCGAACACCGGGGAGCTGTTTTTT. It specifies CASGRGANTGELFF.

There are a few counts of this clone. J is TRBJ2-1 and V is TRBV18, with a possible D match to TRBD1 (6 bases). Per the germline V gene, CDR1 is KGHSH and CDR2 is LQKENI. The V end was cut by 5 bases, the J end by 0 bases, with 11 bases between. The CDR3 runs 15 residues. The DNA for the CDR3 is TGTGCCAGCTCAGTCACAGGGAGCTCCTACAATGAGCAGTTCTTC. Protein product: CASSVTGSSYNEQFF.

The chain employs TRBV9 and TRBJ2-5, with 7 bases lining up with TRBD1. CDR1 is SGDLS and CDR2 is YYNGEE in the germline V gene. The CDR3 covers 14 residues. Unmatched junction bases numbered 5, after V lost 4 bases and J lost 2 bases. CDR3: CASSSDRTQETQYF. CDR3 coding DNA: TGTGCCAGCAGCTCGGACAGGACGCAAGAGACCCAGTACTTC.

The chain combines TRBV2 with TRBJ1-5; D may be TRBD1 (5 bases). Trimming shortened V by 6 bases and J by 5 bases, and 11 bases separated the two germline ends. CDR1 is SNHLY, CDR2 FYNNEI, per germline. CDR3 length equals 13 residues. The CDR3 loop reads CASREGQDQPQHF. The CDR3 DNA follows: TGTGCCAGCAGGGAGGGGCAAGATCAGCCCCAGCATTTT.

This clone was observed a handful of times. This CDR3 is CASSFGGDYGYTF. CDR3 sequence (DNA): TGTGCCAGCAGCTTCGGCGGCGACTATGGCTACACCTTC. The V call is TRBV7-6, the J call TRBJ1-2; D ambiguous. The CDR3 length is 13 residues. V dropped 3 bases and J dropped 3 bases, with 8 bases sitting between them. Germline CDR1 reads SGHVS; CDR2 reads FNYEAQ.

The sample holds a few counts of this clone. The chain carries TRBV19 and TRBJ1-5; tentatively, D is TRBD1 (5 bases). This CDR3 is 14 amino acids long. Germline CDR1 is LNHDA and CDR2 is SQIVND (reference sequence). Deletions cut 5 bases from V and 4 bases from J, with 12 bases between. CDR3 region: CASSWDSRNQPQHF. The DNA for the CDR3 is TGTGCCAGTAGTTGGGACTCAAGAAATCAGCCCCAGCATTTT.

This clone was found once. The chain has TRBV30 and TRBJ2-3, with 7 bases that match TRBD2. The CDR3 loop spans 15 amino acids. Trimming cost V 4 bases and J 0 bases; bases outside gene matches: 7. In germline, CDR1 is GTSNPN, CDR2 SVGIG (reference sequence). In DNA form, the CDR3 reads TGTGCCTGGAACGTTCTAGCGGCTAGCACAGATACGCAGTATTTT. Protein sequence: CAWNVLAASTDTQYF.

This sequence joins TRBV7-2 and TRBJ2-6; D might be TRBD1 (5 bases). V was pared by 2 bases and J by 0 bases, with 14 bases between. CDR3 size: 18 residues. Germline CDR1 SGHTA, CDR2 FQGNSA. In nucleotides, the CDR3 is TGTGCCAGCAGCTTAATGAGTACCAGGGTCTCTGGGGCCAACGTCCTGACTTTC. The encoded protein is CASSLMSTRVSGANVLTF.

V is TRBV4-1 and J is TRBJ1-1; TRBD1 might be the D (6 bases). There are 14 residues in the CDR3. Germline assignment: CDR1 MGHRA and CDR2 YSYEKL. Trimming took 1 base from V and 6 from J, leaving 12 bases between them. CDR3 nucleotides: TGCGCCAGCAGCCAAGTAGCAGGGGCCCCTGAAGCTTTCTTT. This gives the protein CASSQVAGAPEAFF.

The chain is built from TRBV6-1 and TRBJ1-2; D ambiguous. The V and J ends lost 1 base and 1 base respectively, with 4 bases between them. From germline, CDR1 is MNHNS and CDR2 SASEGT. There are 13 residues in the CDR3. CDR3 nucleotide sequence: TGTGCCAGCAGTGAAGACGGTAACTATGGCTACACCTTC. Encoded protein: CASSEDGNYGYTF.

V usage is TRBV5-1 and J usage is TRBJ2-2; 12 bases map to TRBD2. CDR3 size: 17 residues. The J segment lost 0 bases and the V segment lost 0 bases, leaving 0 bases of the junction unmatched. Germline CDR1 and CDR2: SGHRS and YFSETQ. In DNA form, the CDR3 reads TGCGCCAGCAGCTTGGGGACTAGCGGGGCGAACACCGGGGAGCTGTTTTTT. It yields the protein CASSLGTSGANTGELFF. Full variable domain (missing parts from reference TRBV5-1 and TRBJ2-2): KAGVTQTPRYLIKTRGQQVTLSCSPISGHRSVSWYQQTPGQGLQFLFEYFSETQRNKGNFPGRFSGRQFSNSRSEMNVSTLELGDSALYLCASSLGTSGANTGELFFGEGSRLTVL.